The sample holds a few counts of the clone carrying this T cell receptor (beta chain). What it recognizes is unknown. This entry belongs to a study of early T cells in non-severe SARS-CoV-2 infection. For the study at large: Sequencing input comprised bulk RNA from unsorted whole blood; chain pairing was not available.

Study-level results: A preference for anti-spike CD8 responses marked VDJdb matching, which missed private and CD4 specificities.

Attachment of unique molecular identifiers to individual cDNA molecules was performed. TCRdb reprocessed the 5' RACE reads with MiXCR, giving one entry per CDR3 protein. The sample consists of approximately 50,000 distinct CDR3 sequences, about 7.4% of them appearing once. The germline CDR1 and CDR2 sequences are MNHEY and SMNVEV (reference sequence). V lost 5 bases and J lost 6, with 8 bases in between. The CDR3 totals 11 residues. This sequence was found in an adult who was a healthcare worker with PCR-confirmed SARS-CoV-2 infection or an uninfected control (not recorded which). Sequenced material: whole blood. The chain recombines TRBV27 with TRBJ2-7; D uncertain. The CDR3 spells CASSPGFEQYF. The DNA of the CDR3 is TGTGCCAGCAGTCCCGGGTTCGAGCAGTACTTC.